These 26 T cell receptor beta chains came from one sample sequenced in a study of cytomegalovirus exposure and HLA in healthy donors (dated by TCRdb to 2016 to 2017). To prepare the library, the immunoSEQ multiplex PCR assay was applied. For the multiplex PCR, a mixture combining 60 forward primers for TCR Vbeta segments and 13 reverse primers for TCR Jbeta segments was used. This is the immuneACCESS table as TCRdb keeps it, with only in-frame sequences that have V and J called. A part of the clones is gone; compared with another copy, unresolved V genes explain less than half, and the rest is unexplained. This sample lists some 150,000 clones; 70% to 80% were detected once. The ten largest clones take up 6% to 8.5% of the sample. Sequenced sample: PBMCs. The receptors were sampled from a man younger than 40 in good health and CMV-seropositive.

In DNA, the CDR3 is TGTGCCAGCAGCGCTACGGGACTTAAAAATGAGCAGTTCTTC. Its protein product is CASSATGLKNEQFF. The chain joins TRBV2 to TRBJ2-1, with D possibly being TRBD2 (6 bases). Trimming left V 6 bases short and J 7 bases short, with 16 bases between. This CDR3 contains 14 residues. Germline V gene lookup returns CDR1 SNHLY and CDR2 FYNNEI.

The rearrangement uses TRBV6-5 and TRBJ1-1, with 10 bases matching TRBD1. J was trimmed by 4 bases and V by 8 bases; bases with no gene match: 10. In germline, CDR1 is MNHEY, CDR2 SVGAGI. This CDR3 is 15 amino acids long. The CDR3 protein is CASEPTGQGSTEAFF. The CDR3 DNA reads as TGTGCCAGCGAACCTACGGGACAGGGGAGCACTGAAGCTTTCTTT.

The gene calls are TRBV7-6 and TRBJ2-2, with 10 bases lining up with TRBD2. CDR1 is SGHVS and CDR2 is FNYEAQ in the germline V gene. With V trimmed by 2 bases and J by 7 bases, 4 bases remained unmatched. This CDR3 comprises 15 residues. CDR3 in amino acids: CASSLLAGEGGELFF. The CDR3 nucleotides are TGTGCCAGCAGCTTACTAGCGGGAGAGGGCGGGGAGCTGTTTTTT.

In this sample, this clone turned up a few times. This rearrangement joins TRBV28 to TRBJ2-7; 7 bases are a match to TRBD2. The germline V gene has CDR1 MDHEN and CDR2 SYDVKM. The CDR3 consists of 13 residues. The junction had 8 bases not matched to a gene; V was cut back by 5 bases and J by 7 bases. CDR3 in amino acids: CASSRSGGREQYF. The CDR3 coding sequence is TGTGCCAGCAGTCGCTCGGGGGGAAGGGAGCAGTACTTC.

This rearrangement joins TRBV6-5 to TRBJ2-2, with 9 bases aligning to TRBD1. There are 15 residues in the CDR3. Germline V gives CDR1 MNHEY, CDR2 SVGAGI. V dropped 6 bases and J dropped 7; count of bases not matched to a gene: 9. In DNA form, the CDR3 reads TGTGCCAGCAGGCTCGGGACAGGGCTCGTCGGGGAGCTGTTTTTT. Protein: CASRLGTGLVGELFF.

The chain combines TRBV6-1 with TRBJ2-2, with D tentatively TRBD1 (6 bases). This CDR3 spans 15 amino acids. Germline V lookup: CDR1 MNHNS, CDR2 SASEGT. V was cut by 5 bases and J by 4 bases, with 14 bases left in between. In nucleotides, the CDR3 is TGTGCCAGCAGTAAGACAGGATCGCCCACCGGGGAGCTGTTTTTT. Its translation is CASSKTGSPTGELFF.

The chain uses TRBV28 and TRBJ1-3; weak D call: TRBD1 (6 bases). Germline lookup yields CDR1 MDHEN and CDR2 SYDVKM. The CDR3 consists of 13 residues. Trimming took 10 bases from V and 2 from J, leaving 12 bases between them. CDR3 nucleotide sequence: TGTGCCACCGCGGGGGGCACTGGAAACACCATATATTTT. Translated: CATAGGTGNTIYF.

The chain carries TRBV6-1 and TRBJ2-7; 7 bases map to TRBD1. Germline trimming cut 0 bases from V and 3 bases from J; bases unmatched to any gene: 8. The CDR3 extends over 16 amino acids. CDR1 is MNHNS, CDR2 SASEGT, per germline. CDR3 sequence (DNA): TGTGCCAGCAGTGAAGCTTACAGGGGCATCTACTACGAGCAGTACTTC. It specifies CASSEAYRGIYYEQYF.

The V gene is TRBV4-2, the J gene TRBJ2-1, with TRBD2 matching over 8 bases. The V gene's germline CDR1 is LGHNA and CDR2 YNFKEQ. The CDR3 length is 16 residues. Trimming cost V 0 bases and J 5 bases; bases outside gene matches: 6. Here the CDR3 DNA reads TGTGCCAGCAGCCAAGATAAAACGGGGGGGCACAATGAGCAGTTCTTC. Translated: CASSQDKTGGHNEQFF.

This clone has more than one count but fewer than ten. This chain connects TRBV5-1 to TRBJ1-1, with TRBD1 matching 8 bases. This CDR3 spans 16 amino acids. Trimming cost V 3 bases and J 7 bases; bases outside gene matches: 14. CDR1 is SGHRS and CDR2 is YFSETQ in the germline V gene. The CDR3 coding sequence is TGCGCCAGCAGCTACGGGACAGGAGGGGCCGCGGGTGAAGCTTTCTTT. Translation gives CASSYGTGGAAGEAFF. Full variable domain (rest looked up from reference TRBV5-1 and TRBJ1-1): KAGVTQTPRYLIKTRGQQVTLSCSPISGHRSVSWYQQTPGQGLQFLFEYFSETQRNKGNFPGRFSGRQFSNSRSEMNVSTLELGDSALYLCASSYGTGGAAGEAFFGQGTRLTVV.

The rearrangement links TRBV6-1 to TRBJ2-5; 9 positions match TRBD1. The V and J ends lost 1 base and 5 bases, in that order; junction bases with no gene match: 2. CDR1 and CDR2 (germline): MNHNS, SASEGT. The CDR3 runs 14 residues. In DNA form, the CDR3 reads TGTGCCAGCAGTGAAGGGACAGGGGTTGAGACCCAGTACTTC. Protein sequence: CASSEGTGVETQYF.

CDR3 in amino acids: CAIRLAGGTNTGELFF. The CDR3 DNA reads TGTGCCATAAGACTAGCGGGAGGGACAAACACCGGGGAGCTGTTTTTT. The chain joins TRBV28 to TRBJ2-2; 14 positions match TRBD2. V lost 10 bases, J lost 2 bases, and 6 bases stayed unmatched. CDR1 is MDHEN and CDR2 is SYDVKM in the germline V gene. This CDR3 is built from 16 residues.

This chain joins TRBV21-1 and TRBJ1-2. TRBV21-1 is described as a pseudogene. The CDR3 spans 15 residues. CDR3 loop: CASSKGTGANYGYTF. Written as DNA, the CDR3 is TGTGCCAGCAGCAAAGGAACTGGAGCTAACTATGGCTACACCTTC.

This clone was seen once. The chain links TRBV27 to TRBJ1-2, with D possibly matching TRBD1 (6 bases). Trimming took 4 bases from V and 5 from J, leaving 26 bases between them. CDR1 MNHEY and CDR2 SMNVEV come from the germline V gene (reference sequence). The CDR3 length is 18 residues. CDR3 nucleotides: TGTGCCAGCAGTTCCGCGACAGGAGTCACCTATTTTAATTATGGCTACACCTTC. It is translated as CASSSATGVTYFNYGYTF.

With respect to this clone: At one boundary the junction diverges from the germline segment, which might be a read error. V and J are TRBV5-1 and TRBJ2-5, with TRBD2 matching 15 bases. The CDR3 sequence is 17 residues long. Per the germline V gene, CDR1 is SGHRS and CDR2 is YFSETQ. The CDR3 coding sequence is TGCGCCAGCAGCTTGGGGACTAGCGGGAGGGCCCAAAAGACCCAGTACTTC. It translates to CASSLGTSGRAQKTQYF.

This chain links TRBV10-3 with TRBJ1-1; D is unclear. Deletions cut 7 bases from V and 1 base from J, with 16 bases between. Germline V gives CDR1 ENHRY, CDR2 SYGVKD. The CDR3 is made up of 15 amino acids. The CDR3 bases are TGTGCCATCACCCGCGGGGTTGGAGGGAACACTGAAGCTTTCTTT. Translation gives CAITRGVGGNTEAFF.

This clone appeared once. The chain carries TRBV12-5 and TRBJ1-4; D may be TRBD1 (5 bases). The CDR3 is 13 amino acids. Germline CDR1 is LGHNT and CDR2 is FRNRAP. The V and J ends lost 2 bases and 14 bases respectively, with 15 bases between them. Written as DNA, the CDR3 is TGTGCTAGTGGTTTGACGGGCCAGGGAAGGCTGTTTTTT. This sequence encodes CASGLTGQGRLFF.

The chain joins TRBV27 to TRBJ1-1, with D unresolved. The ends were cut back, 5 bases at V and 8 bases at J, with 9 bases in the middle. The germline V gene encodes CDR1 MNHEY and CDR2 SMNVEV (reference sequence). The CDR3 sequence is 11 residues long. In DNA form, the CDR3 reads TGTGCCAGCAGTGACGGAGTGGAAGCTTTCTTT. It encodes CASSDGVEAFF.

This chain connects TRBV5-1 to TRBJ2-7, with TRBD2 matching 7 bases. This CDR3 contains 16 residues. V lost 0 bases to trimming and J lost 6 bases; unmatched junction nucleotides: 12. Looked up from germline, CDR1 is SGHRS and CDR2 is YFSETQ. Written as DNA, the CDR3 is TGCGCCAGCAGCTTGGGGGTTGGACTAGACGCTCCCGAGCAGTACTTC. This codes for CASSLGVGLDAPEQYF.

This chain links TRBV5-3 with TRBJ2-7, with TRBD1 identical over 8 bases. TRBV5-3 is filed as an ORF, its function uncertain. The CDR3 length is 16 residues. J gave up 3 bases and V 2 bases, and 10 bases lay outside the gene matches. CDR3 residues: CARSFGRDRPFYEQYF. The DNA for the CDR3 is TGTGCCAGAAGCTTTGGCCGGGACAGGCCCTTCTACGAGCAGTACTTC.

The chain combines TRBV19 with TRBJ1-1, with 9 bases lining up with TRBD1. V trimming: 5 bases; J trimming: 2 bases; junction bases outside the gene matches: 12. Germline CDR1 is LNHDA and CDR2 is SQIVND (reference sequence). This CDR3 spans 17 amino acids. CDR3: CASSSPGQGAGNTEAFF. CDR3 nucleotides: TGTGCCAGTAGTTCGCCGGGACAGGGCGCGGGTAACACTGAAGCTTTCTTT.

V usage is TRBV27 and J usage is TRBJ1-5; D may be TRBD1 (6 bases). V lost 3 bases and J lost 4, with 13 bases in between. This CDR3 contains 15 residues. The V gene's germline CDR1 is MNHEY and CDR2 SMNVEV (reference sequence). The CDR3 sequence: CASSLGAGKNQPQHF. CDR3 nucleotide sequence: TGTGCCAGCAGTTTGGGGGCGGGTAAGAATCAGCCCCAGCATTTT.

In nucleotides, the CDR3 is TGTGCCAGCAGTTATCAGAAACAAGAGACCCAGTACTTC. It yields the protein CASSYQKQETQYF. The chain employs TRBV7-2 and TRBJ2-5; D not resolved. Trimming left V 6 bases short and J 2 bases short, with 10 bases between. Germline V gene sequence: CDR1 SGHTA, CDR2 FQGNSA. This CDR3 comprises 13 residues.

The J gene is TRBJ1-3, the V gene TRBV19; D unresolved. The CDR3 extends over 13 amino acids. Trimming removed 7 bases at V and 2 bases at J, with 9 bases between. The germline V gene has CDR1 LNHDA and CDR2 SQIVND (reference sequence). The CDR3 sequence: CASTYLPGNTIYF. CDR3 bases: TGTGCCAGTACCTATCTGCCTGGAAACACCATATATTTT.

This CDR3 is CASSPRGTYEQYF. The CDR3 DNA reads as TGTGCCAGCAGCCCGCGGGGCACCTACGAGCAGTACTTC. The rearrangement joins TRBV14 to TRBJ2-7; D is perhaps TRBD2 (6 bases). There are 13 residues in the CDR3. In germline, CDR1 is SGHDN, CDR2 FVKESK. With 4 bases removed from V and 2 bases from J, the gap between germline ends came to 9 bases.

This chain links TRBV7-2 with TRBJ1-5; TRBD1 aligns across 8 bases. Germline V gene data show CDR1 as SGHTA and CDR2 as FQGNSA. The CDR3 spans 14 residues. Trimming removed 5 bases from V and 8 bases from J; junction bases left unmatched: 8. CDR3 amino acids: CASSHGQGEEPQHF. CDR3 bases: TGTGCCAGCAGCCACGGACAGGGAGAAGAGCCCCAGCATTTT.